These 5 T cell receptor beta chains share one sample of origin, sequenced in a study of T cells in women clearing cervical HPV infection. TCRdb keeps only in-frame clones here, not all; method: immunoSEQ multiplex PCR. This table holds about 30,000 clones. Sequencing used blood buffy coat. The receptors shown here come from a woman between 18 and 70 years old with a cervical HPV16 infection that either progressed to CIN3+ or cleared (not recorded which).

A remark on this clone: The read ends 3 residues shy of where the CDR3 ends; the end is completed using the germline J gene. This chain joins TRBV11-1 and TRBJ2-1; tentatively, D is TRBD1 or TRBD2 (5 bases each). The germline V gene encodes CDR1 SGHAT and CDR2 FQDESV (reference sequence). Trimming left V 5 bases short and J 0 bases short, with 11 bases between. The CDR3 extends over 15 amino acids. The DNA read from the CDR3 is TGTGCCAGCAGCCTCAGGGAGAGCTCCTACAATGAG. Residues: CASSLRESSYNE. The entire CDR3 reads CASSLRESSYNEQFF.

Turning to this clone: Read sequence stops 3 residues before the CDR3 end, and the germline J gene provides the missing end. J is TRBJ2-7 and V is TRBV18; 7 nucleotides match TRBD1. CDR3 size: 14 residues. Germline CDR1 and CDR2: KGHSH and LQKENI. Trimming at V came to 3 bases and at J to 0 bases, leaving 2 bases not matched to a gene. CDR3 sequence reads: CASSPGTVSYEQYF. The DNA read from the CDR3 is TGTGCCAGCTCACCCGGGACAGTCTCCTACGAG.

A note on this clone: The CDR3 end is not reached by the read, which stops 3 residues before it; the germline J gene fills it in. This chain joins TRBV13 and TRBJ2-1; 9 nucleotides agree with TRBD2. CDR3 length: 16 residues. The V gene end was trimmed by 2 bases and the J gene end by 7 bases; junction bases not matched to a gene: 9. Per the germline V gene, CDR1 is PRHDT and CDR2 is FYEKMQ (reference sequence). CDR3 amino acids: CASSLRSGSGGNEQFF. CDR3 DNA, as far as it was read: TGTGCCAGCAGCTTAAGGTCTGGTAGCGGGGGAAATGAG.

About this clone: The missing CDR3 end, 3 residues past where the read stops, is filled in from the germline J gene. The V and J genes are TRBV11-2 and TRBJ2-7, with TRBD2 matching over 7 bases. Trimming took 1 base from V and 3 from J; bases not matched to a gene: 3. Germline assignment: CDR1 SGHAT and CDR2 FQNNGV. The CDR3 covers 14 residues. CDR3 residues: CASSLGGRNYEQYF. Partial CDR3 DNA: TGTGCCAGCAGCTTAGGCGGGAGAAACTACGAG.

A word on this clone: The read terminates 3 residues ahead of where the CDR3 ends, so the germline J gene completes it. The rearrangement joins TRBV7-9 to TRBJ1-4; 7 bases map to TRBD1. Germline assignment: CDR1 SEHNR and CDR2 FQNEAQ (reference sequence). This CDR3 spans 14 amino acids. V lost 5 bases to trimming and J lost 5 bases; unmatched junction nucleotides: 5. The CDR3 bases that were read are TGTGCCAGCAGCCCTCGACAGGGCAATGAAAAA. Translated, it gives CASSPRQGNEK. In full, the CDR3 is CASSPRQGNEKLFF.